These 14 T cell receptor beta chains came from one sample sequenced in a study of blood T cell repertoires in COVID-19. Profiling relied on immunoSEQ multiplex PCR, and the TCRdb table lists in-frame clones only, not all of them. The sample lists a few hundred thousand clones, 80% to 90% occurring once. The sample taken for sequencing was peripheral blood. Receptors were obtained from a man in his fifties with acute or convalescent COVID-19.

The CDR3 reads CASSRGQLDGYTF. The CDR3 DNA reads as TGTGCCAGCAGCCGGGGACAGTTGGATGGCTACACCTTC. The gene calls are TRBV2 and TRBJ1-2; TRBD1 aligns across 7 bases. Per the germline V gene, CDR1 is SNHLY and CDR2 is FYNNEI. The CDR3 covers 13 residues. Trimming removed 6 bases from V and 6 bases from J; junction bases left unmatched: 7.

CDR3 DNA: TGTGCCAGCAGCTTAAGGTTCAGGGAGACCCAGTACTTC. This codes for CASSLRFRETQYF. The chain recombines TRBV11-1 with TRBJ2-5; D is unresolved. The CDR3 runs 13 residues. V dropped 2 bases and J dropped 5 bases, with 9 bases sitting between them. Germline assignment: CDR1 SGHAT and CDR2 FQDESV (reference sequence).

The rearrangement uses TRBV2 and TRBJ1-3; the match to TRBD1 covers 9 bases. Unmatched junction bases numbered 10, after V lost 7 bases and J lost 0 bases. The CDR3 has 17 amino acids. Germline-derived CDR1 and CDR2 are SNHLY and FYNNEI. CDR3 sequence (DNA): TGTGCCAGCACCGGACCGGGACAGGGTTACTCTGGAAACACCATATATTTT. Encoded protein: CASTGPGQGYSGNTIYF.

CDR3 in DNA: TGTGCCATCAGTGTAGGTACGGAGTCCTACGAGCAGTACTTC. Its translation: CAISVGTESYEQYF. V is TRBV10-3 and J is TRBJ2-7; D not resolved. Germline values: CDR1 ENHRY, CDR2 SYGVKD. V dropped 4 bases and J dropped 1 base, with 11 bases sitting between them. The CDR3 consists of 14 residues.

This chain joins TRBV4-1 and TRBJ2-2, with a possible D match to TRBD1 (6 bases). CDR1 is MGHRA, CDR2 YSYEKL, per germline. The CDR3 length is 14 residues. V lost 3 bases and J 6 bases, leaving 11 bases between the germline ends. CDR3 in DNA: TGCGCCAGCAGCCATCCCCAGGGGTCCGGGGAGCTGTTTTTT. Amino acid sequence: CASSHPQGSGELFF.

The CDR3 is CSARATGGRIQFF. CDR3 bases: TGCAGTGCTCGTGCGACAGGGGGTCGCATACAGTTCTTC. The chain combines TRBV20-1 with TRBJ2-1; 9 nucleotides match TRBD1. Germline CDR1 DFQATT, CDR2 SNEGSKA (reference sequence). The V gene end was trimmed by 5 bases and the J gene end by 13 bases; junction bases not matched to a gene: 12. The CDR3 contains 13 residues.

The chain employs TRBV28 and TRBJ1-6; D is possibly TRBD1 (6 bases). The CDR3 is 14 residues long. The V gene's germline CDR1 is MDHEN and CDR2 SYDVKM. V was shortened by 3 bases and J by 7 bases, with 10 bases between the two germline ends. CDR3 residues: CASSLLRGNSPLHF. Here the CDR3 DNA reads TGTGCCAGCAGTTTGCTGAGGGGGAATTCACCCCTCCACTTT.

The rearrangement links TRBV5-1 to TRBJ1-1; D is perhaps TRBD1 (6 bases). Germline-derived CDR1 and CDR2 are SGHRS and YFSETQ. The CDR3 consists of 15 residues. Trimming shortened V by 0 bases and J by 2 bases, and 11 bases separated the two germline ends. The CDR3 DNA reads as TGCGCCAGCAGCTTGGCAGACAGGAGTAACACTGAAGCTTTCTTT. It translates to CASSLADRSNTEAFF.

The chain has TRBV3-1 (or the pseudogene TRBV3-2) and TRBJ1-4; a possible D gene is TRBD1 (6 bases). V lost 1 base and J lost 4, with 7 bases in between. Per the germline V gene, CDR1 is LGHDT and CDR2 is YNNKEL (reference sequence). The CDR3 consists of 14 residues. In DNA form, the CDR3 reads TGTGCCAGCAGCCAAGGGACAGTTAATGAAAAACTGTTTTTT. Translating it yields CASSQGTVNEKLFF.

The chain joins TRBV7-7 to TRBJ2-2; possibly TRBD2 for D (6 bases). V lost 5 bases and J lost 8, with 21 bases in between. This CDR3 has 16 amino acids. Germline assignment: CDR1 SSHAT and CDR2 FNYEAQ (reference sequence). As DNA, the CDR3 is TGTGCCAGCAGCGAATCCGGGACTGACAATGGTGGGGAGCTGTTTTTT. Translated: CASSESGTDNGGELFF.

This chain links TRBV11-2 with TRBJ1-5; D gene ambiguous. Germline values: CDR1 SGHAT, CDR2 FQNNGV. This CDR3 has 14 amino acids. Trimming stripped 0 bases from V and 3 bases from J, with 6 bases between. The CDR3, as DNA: TGTGCCAGCAGCTTAGACGGTAACAATCAGCCCCAGCATTTT. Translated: CASSLDGNNQPQHF.

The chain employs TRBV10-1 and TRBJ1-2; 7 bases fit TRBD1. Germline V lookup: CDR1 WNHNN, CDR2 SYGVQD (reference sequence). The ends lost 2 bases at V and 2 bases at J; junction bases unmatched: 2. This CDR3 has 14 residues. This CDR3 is CASSETGANYGYTF. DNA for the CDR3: TGCGCCAGCAGTGAGACAGGGGCAAACTATGGCTACACCTTC.

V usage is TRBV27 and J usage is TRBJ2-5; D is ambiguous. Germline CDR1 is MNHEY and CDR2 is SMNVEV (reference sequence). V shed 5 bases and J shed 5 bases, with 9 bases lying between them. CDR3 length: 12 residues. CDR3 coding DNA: TGTGCCAGCAGTCCCAACGGGGAGACCCAGTACTTC. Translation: CASSPNGETQYF.

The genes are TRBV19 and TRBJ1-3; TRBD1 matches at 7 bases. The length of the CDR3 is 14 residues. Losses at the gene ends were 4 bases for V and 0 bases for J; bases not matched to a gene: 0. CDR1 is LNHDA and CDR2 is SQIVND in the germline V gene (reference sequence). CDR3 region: CASSRDSSGNTIYF. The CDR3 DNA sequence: TGTGCCAGTAGTAGGGACAGCTCTGGAAACACCATATATTTT.